The rows below give T cell receptor beta chains drawn from one sample of a study of OX40 agonist ivuxolimab in advanced cancers. TCRdb keeps only in-frame clones here, not all; method: immunoSEQ multiplex PCR. Of 58,000 or so clones in the sample, less than 90% were seen once. Source: CD4+ or CD8+ T cells sorted from blood, taken in a trial of the OX40 agonist ivuxolimab. The origin of the receptors is an adult with an advanced solid tumor such as melanoma, head and neck, liver or kidney cancer. Both conserved end residues are part of each CDR3. A D gene is named only where the DNA matches it firmly. Part of the rows lack a size; the others show once, few, many or a class for expanded clones.

>TRBJ1-6|TRBV10-3|-|few
TGTGCCACCGCAGAGAATTCACCCCTCCACTTT
CATAENSPLHF
>TRBJ1-2|TRBV7-3|-|-
TGTGCCAGCAGCTTAGGGGGGGACTATGGCTACACCTTC
CASSLGGDYGYTF
>TRBJ2-1|TRBV4-2|TRBD2|-
TGTGCCAGCAGCCTCAGCAGCGGGGACGACTGGGGTGAGCAGTTCTTC
CASSLSSGDDWGEQFF
>TRBJ2-2|TRBV6-5|TRBD1|once
TGTGCCAGCAGTTACGGGACAGTCACCGGGGAGCTGTTTTTT
CASSYGTVTGELFF
>TRBJ2-3|TRBV4-2|-|-
TGTGCCAGCAGCCAGGCGGGAAACACAGATACGCAGTATTTT
CASSQAGNTDTQYF
>TRBJ1-2|TRBV6-1|-|-
TGTGCCAGCAGGGTTACAGGGAGGTATGGCTACACCTTC
CASRVTGRYGYTF
>TRBJ2-7|TRBV6-1|-|-
TGTGCCAGCAGTGAGGGCCAGTCGGGCGCCTACGAGCAGTACTTC
CASSEGQSGAYEQYF
>TRBJ2-1|TRBV11-3|-|-
TGTGCCAGCAGCACCTGGGGACAATACAATGAGCAGTTCTTC
CASSTWGQYNEQFF
>TRBJ2-7|TRBV10-1|TRBD1|-
TGCGCCAGCAGTGACAAGGGCAGGGGGCGCGTCGACGAGCAGTACTTC
CASSDKGRGRVDEQYF
>TRBJ2-1|TRBV11-3|TRBD2|-
TGTGCCAGCAGCTTCGGGACTAGCGGGGGGGCCTACTCCTACAATGAGCAGTTCTTC
CASSFGTSGGAYSYNEQFF
>TRBJ2-3|TRBV9|-|-
TGTGCCAGCAGCGCTCAAGGAAAAGACAAGCAGCATTTCACAGATACGCAGTATTTT
CASSAQGKDKQHFTDTQYF
>TRBJ2-3|TRBV28|TRBD2|-
TGTGCCAGCACCCCTGGACTAGACGCAGATACGCAGTATTTT
CASTPGLDADTQYF
>TRBJ1-2|TRBV7-8|-|-
TGTGCCAGCAGCGCGTACAGGGTGGCTAACTATGGCTACACCTTC
CASSAYRVANYGYTF
>TRBJ1-4|TRBV21-1|-|-
TGTGCCAGCAGCAAGGGAAATATGGGCCAGAAACTGTTTTTT
CASSKGNMGQKLFF
>TRBJ2-5|TRBV7-9|-|few
TGTGCCAGCATCCCCCGCGGGGCTTGGCAAGAGACCCAGTACTTC
CASIPRGAWQETQYF
>TRBJ2-3|TRBV18|-|-
TGTGCCAGCTCACCACCGGGCACAGATACGCAGTATTTT
CASSPPGTDTQYF
>TRBJ1-1|TRBV5-6|TRBD1|-
TGTGCCAGCAGCTTGACGGACAGGGTCGGAGCTTTCTTT
CASSLTDRVGAFF
>TRBJ1-1|TRBV19|TRBD1|few
TGTGCCAGCCTCCGGGACAGTTCTAACACTGAAGCTTTCTTT
CASLRDSSNTEAFF
>TRBJ2-7|TRBV5-1|TRBD2|-
TGCGCCAGCAGCCAGGGACTAGCGCCGAGGTACGAGCAGTACTTC
CASSQGLAPRYEQYF
>TRBJ2-7|TRBV5-6|-|many
TGTGCCAGCAGCCCCGGACTCGGCTCCTACGAGCAGTACTTC
CASSPGLGSYEQYF
>TRBJ2-5|TRBV28|-|-
TGTGCCAGCACCGAGGGGGATAGGCAAGAGACCCAGTACTTC
CASTEGDRQETQYF
>TRBJ1-6|TRBV2|TRBD1|-
TGTGCCAGCAGCGTGGACAGGGGGCGATCACCCCTCCACTTT
CASSVDRGRSPLHF
>TRBJ2-7|TRBV18|-|-
TGTGCCAGCTCACCAGTGGACTCCGACTACGAGCAGTACTTC
CASSPVDSDYEQYF
>TRBJ2-7|TRBV6-1|-|-
TGTGCCAGCAGTGAAAATTTCGTTAGCTACGAGCAGTACTTC
CASSENFVSYEQYF
>TRBJ2-5|TRBV20-1|-|-
TGCAGTGCTAGAGCCGCAGAGACCCAGTACTTC
CSARAAETQYF
>TRBJ1-1|TRBV7-2|-|-
TGTGCCAGCAGCTTGGACAGTACGGACACTGAAGCTTTCTTT
CASSLDSTDTEAFF
>TRBJ2-2|TRBV5-1|TRBD2|-
TGCGCCAGCAGCCCCCGGTTGGGCGGGGGGGCGTCGGGGGAGCTGTTTTTT
CASSPRLGGGASGELFF
>TRBJ2-1|TRBV30|-|-
TGTGCCTGGAGTGGGGGGAGCTCCTACAATGAGCAGTTCTTC
CAWSGGSSYNEQFF
>TRBJ1-2|TRBV7-6|-|-
TGTGCCAGCGGGAGGGGGGGCTATGGCTACACCTTC
CASGRGGYGYTF
>TRBJ2-7|TRBV7-2|TRBD1|-
TGTGCCAGCAGCTTAGCGCTGGGGACAGGGGACCACGAGCAGTACTTC
CASSLALGTGDHEQYF
>TRBJ1-6|TRBV7-2|-|-
TGTGCCAGCAGCTTAGAAGGGTTTGTTAATTCACCCCTCCACTTT
CASSLEGFVNSPLHF
>TRBJ1-2|TRBV27|-|-
TGTGCCAGCAGTCCGACCCCAGGGTCCTATGGCTACACCTTC
CASSPTPGSYGYTF
>TRBJ1-3|TRBV9|-|-
TGTGCCAGCAGCGGACAGGTTCAGGACACCATATATTTT
CASSGQVQDTIYF
>TRBJ2-2|TRBV2|-|-
TGTGCCAGCAGCCGGGGGCGGACCGGGGAGCTGTTTTTT
CASSRGRTGELFF
>TRBJ1-4|TRBV2|-|-
TGTGCCAGCAGTGAGACGGTGGGCGGGCGGGAAAAACTGTTTTTT
CASSETVGGREKLFF
>TRBJ1-2|TRBV7-2|-|-
TGTGCCAGCAGCTTAGTAACCACAGGGAAAACCTTC
CASSLVTTGKTF
>TRBJ2-5|TRBV5-4|-|few
TGTGCCAGCAGCAACCCGGGACGGAGCCAAGAGACCCAGTACTTC
CASSNPGRSQETQYF
>TRBJ2-7|TRBV7-2|-|-
TGTGCCAGCAGCCCAGCTAGGTCCGGGGGCGAGCAGTACTTC
CASSPARSGGEQYF
>TRBJ1-5|TRBV6-5|-|-
TGTGCCAGCAGGCGAGACCCGTATAGCAATCAGCCCCAGCATTTT
CASRRDPYSNQPQHF
>TRBJ1-3|TRBV7-3|-|-
TGTGCCAGCAGTCTCGGCCCTCACAACCTCGGAAACACCATATATTTT
CASSLGPHNLGNTIYF
>TRBJ2-1|TRBV11-3|-|-
TGTGCCAGCAGCTCCACAGATACTGAGCAGTTCTTC
CASSSTDTEQFF
>TRBJ1-3|TRBV6-5|-|-
TGTGCCAGCCGCCTAGGACAGCCTCCCCAGTACACCATATATTTT
CASRLGQPPQYTIYF
>TRBJ1-2|TRBV28|-|-
TGTGCCCGGACAGCTAACTATGGCTACACCTTC
CARTANYGYTF
>TRBJ1-5|TRBV19|-|-
TGTGCCAGTACCCCGAACAGGAATCAGCCCCAGCATTTT
CASTPNRNQPQHF
>TRBJ2-5|TRBV11-3|TRBD2|-
TGTGCCAGCAGCTTACCCGGACTAGCGGGGGGAAAACCTCAAGAGACCCAGTACTTC
CASSLPGLAGGKPQETQYF
>TRBJ1-5|TRBV9|-|-
TGTGCCAGCAGTCTAGAGGGTAGCAATCAGCCCCAGCATTTT
CASSLEGSNQPQHF